This T cell receptor (beta chain) was profiled in a study of graft-versus-host responses after intestinal transplantation. Libraries were prepared by immunoSEQ multiplex PCR; TCRdb keeps only in-frame clonotypes and omits some of them. This table has tens of thousands of clones, roughly 93% appearing once. On this clone itself: The antigen is unknown.

Trimming removed 2 bases at V and 5 bases at J, with 15 bases between. CDR3 size: 14 residues. CDR1 GTSNPN and CDR2 SVGIG come from the germline V gene (reference sequence). J is TRBJ1-1 and V is TRBV30; tentative D call: TRBD1 (6 bases). Sample: unstimulated CD4+ T cells sorted from spleen or lymph node cells, taken before transplant. The receptor's source is a human donor who was the organ donor for an intestinal transplant. The CDR3 loop reads CAWSMGAGKTEAFF. As DNA, the CDR3 is TGTGCCTGGAGTATGGGGGCCGGGAAAACTGAAGCTTTCTTT. Full variable domain (missing parts from reference TRBV30 and TRBJ1-1): SQTIHQWPATLVQPVGSPLSLECTVEGTSNPNLYWYRQAAGRGLQLLFYSVGIGQISSEVPQNLSASRPQDRQFILSSKKLLLSDSGFYLCAWSMGAGKTEAFFGQGTRLTVV.